This T cell receptor beta chain came from a study of post-analysis software for immune sequencing data. Whole-study findings and limits: Multiple sclerosis patients had significantly lower normalized Chao1 diversity than controls. A handful of TRBV segments appeared more often in patients than in controls, and TRBV5-6, TRBV5-1 and TRBV20-1 were among these.

As concerns this clonotype: Its matching antigen is unknown.

Unique molecular identifiers tagged the TCR beta cDNA libraries. TCRdb independently ran MiXCR on the PCR reads; one entry per CDR3 protein. Seen here are about 680,000 distinct CDR3 sequences, around 64% observed once, and the top ten hold about 11%. The germline V gene encodes CDR1 ENHRY and CDR2 SYGVKD. There are 16 residues in the CDR3. Trimming removed 5 bases at V and 5 bases at J, with 19 bases between. The chain is built from TRBV10-3 and TRBJ2-1; possibly TRBD1 for D (7 bases). This clonotype was sampled from a girl aged 2-15 years with multiple sclerosis. The sample was blood. The CDR3 is CAISRQGRGGDNEQFF. The DNA for the CDR3 is TGTGCCATCAGTAGACAGGGTAGGGGAGGAGACAATGAGCAGTTCTTC.